Below are 8 T cell receptor beta chains sequenced from a single sample in a study of CD8 T cells in ankylosing spondylitis. The study's findings and limits: Blood from ankylosing spondylitis patients appeared to carry a characteristic roughly 8-variant TCR beta motif.

No antigen has been assigned to these receptors. Each CDR3 protein gets one entry after TCRdb re-called the 5' RACE reads with MiXCR. The sample consists of about 540,000 distinct CDR3 sequences, about 12% of them appearing once. Sample: blood, either unsorted or a sorted T cell fraction (not recorded which). These receptors all come from a male donor with ankylosing spondylitis.

This clonotype has more than one count but fewer than ten. The chain uses TRBV11-2 and TRBJ2-2; D gene uncertain. Germline CDR1 and CDR2: SGHAT and FQNNGV. V shed 5 bases and J shed 6 bases, with 13 bases lying between them. This CDR3 comprises 14 residues. CDR3 amino acids: CASSHNWMAGELFF. In DNA form, the CDR3 reads TGTGCCAGCAGCCATAATTGGATGGCCGGGGAGCTGTTTTTT.

This clonotype was counted between two and nine times. The J gene is TRBJ1-2, the V gene TRBV11-2; D gene unclear. There are 18 residues in the CDR3. The V gene lost 1 base and the J gene lost 7 bases, with 25 bases spanning the gap. CDR1 is SGHAT and CDR2 is FQNNGV in the germline V gene. The CDR3 DNA sequence: TGTGCCAGCAGCTTAGGTTTTGGGGAGACGGCGCGATCGGGTGGCTACACCTTC. Encoded protein: CASSLGFGETARSGGYTF.

The chain uses TRBV4-1 and TRBJ2-3; D gene uncertain. This CDR3 region has 15 residues. Germline V CDR1 and CDR2: MGHRA, YSYEKL. With 2 bases removed from V and 3 bases from J, the gap between germline ends came to 12 bases. CDR3 in DNA: TGCGCCAGCAGCCAACCATGGGCCGCTACAGATACGCAGTATTTT. Protein sequence: CASSQPWAATDTQYF.

V usage is TRBV16 and J usage is TRBJ2-7; D call uncertain. The CDR3 consists of 16 residues. Trimming shortened V by 3 bases and J by 4 bases, and 19 bases separated the two germline ends. CDR1 and CDR2 from the germline V gene are KGHSY and FQNENV. CDR3 in amino acids: CASSQSVGRGSYEQYV. Written as DNA, the CDR3 is TGTGCCAGCAGCCAGTCTGTAGGGCGCGGTTCGTACGAGCAGTACGTC.

This chain connects TRBV2 to TRBJ2-1, with D possibly matching TRBD1 (5 bases). The V gene's germline CDR1 is SNHLY and CDR2 FYNNEI. This CDR3 is built from 13 residues. Trimming cost V 6 bases and J 5 bases, with 11 bases left between them. In nucleotides, the CDR3 is TGTGCCAGCAGCCAGGGTTCTGACAATGAGCAGTTCTTC. The encoded protein is CASSQGSDNEQFF.

The rearrangement links TRBV20-1 to TRBJ1-5; a possible D gene is TRBD1 (5 bases). Germline V gene sequence: CDR1 DFQATT, CDR2 SNEGSKA (reference sequence). The CDR3 is 14 residues long. Trimming left V 6 bases short and J 1 base short, with 13 bases between. CDR3: CSAPWGPSNQPQHF. CDR3 sequence (DNA): TGCAGTGCCCCCTGGGGACCGAGCAATCAGCCCCAGCATTTT.

This clonotype has just a few counts. V is TRBV20-1 and J is TRBJ1-4; 7 bases map to TRBD1. Germline trimming cut 5 bases from V and 7 bases from J; bases unmatched to any gene: 7. CDR1 and CDR2 from the germline V gene are DFQATT and SNEGSKA (reference sequence). The length of the CDR3 is 13 residues. The DNA of the CDR3 is TGCAGTGCTCAGGACAGGATCGGTGAAAAACTGTTTTTT. This sequence encodes CSAQDRIGEKLFF.

This chain uses TRBV3-1 with TRBJ2-1; TRBD1 aligns across 8 bases. The CDR3 consists of 15 residues. Germline CDR1 LGHDT, CDR2 YNNKEL (reference sequence). The V segment lost 6 bases and the J segment 2 bases; nucleotides outside the gene matches: 6. The CDR3 DNA follows: TGTGCCAGCAGTCCACAGGGGGTGGCCTACAATGAGCAGTTCTTC. Translating gives CASSPQGVAYNEQFF.